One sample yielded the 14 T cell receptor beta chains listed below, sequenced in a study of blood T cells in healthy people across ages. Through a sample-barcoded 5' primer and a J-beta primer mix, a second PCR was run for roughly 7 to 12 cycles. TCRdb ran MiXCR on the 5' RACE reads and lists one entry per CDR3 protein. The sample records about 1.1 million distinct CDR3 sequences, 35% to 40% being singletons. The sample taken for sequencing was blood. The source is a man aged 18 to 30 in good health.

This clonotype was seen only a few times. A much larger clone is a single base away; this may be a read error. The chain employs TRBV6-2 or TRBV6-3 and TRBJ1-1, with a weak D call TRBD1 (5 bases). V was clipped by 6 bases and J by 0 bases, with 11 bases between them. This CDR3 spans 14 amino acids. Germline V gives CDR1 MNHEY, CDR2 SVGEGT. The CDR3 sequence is CASSHDSLNTEAFF. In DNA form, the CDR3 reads TGTGCCAGCAGCCACGACAGCCTGAACACTGAAGCTTTCTTT.

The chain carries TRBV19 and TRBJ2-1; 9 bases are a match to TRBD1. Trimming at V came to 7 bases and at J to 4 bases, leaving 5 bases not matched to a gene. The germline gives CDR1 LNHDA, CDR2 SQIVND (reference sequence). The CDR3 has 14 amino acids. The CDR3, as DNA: TGTGCCAGTATGGACAGGGGCCCATACAATGAGCAGTTCTTC. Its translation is CASMDRGPYNEQFF.

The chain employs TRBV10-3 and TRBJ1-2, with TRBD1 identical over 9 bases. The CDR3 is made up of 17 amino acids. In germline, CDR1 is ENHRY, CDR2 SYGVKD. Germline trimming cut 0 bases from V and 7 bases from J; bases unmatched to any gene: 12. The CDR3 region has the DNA TGTGCCATCAGTGAGTCGAGGACAGGGGTAGGTGGCTGTGGCTACACCTTC. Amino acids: CAISESRTGVGGCGYTF.

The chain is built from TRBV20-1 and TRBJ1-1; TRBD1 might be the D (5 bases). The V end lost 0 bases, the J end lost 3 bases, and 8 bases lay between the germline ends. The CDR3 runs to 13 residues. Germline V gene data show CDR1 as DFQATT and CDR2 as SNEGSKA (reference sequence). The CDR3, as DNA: TGCAGTGCTAGAGATTGGACACACACTGAAGCTTTCTTT. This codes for CSARDWTHTEAFF.

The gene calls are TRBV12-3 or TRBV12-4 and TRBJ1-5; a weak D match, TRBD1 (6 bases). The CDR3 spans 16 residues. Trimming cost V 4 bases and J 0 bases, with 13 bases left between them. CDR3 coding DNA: TGTGCCAGCAGTTCACGGACAGAGAATAGCAATCAGCCCCAGCATTTT. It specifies CASSSRTENSNQPQHF.

The CDR3 nucleotides read TGTGCCAGCAGCGTAGTGTGGGGGGCCGGGGAGCTGTTTTTT. This codes for CASSVVWGAGELFF. The chain links TRBV9 to TRBJ2-2; D is perhaps TRBD2 (6 bases). Looked up from germline, CDR1 is SGDLS and CDR2 is YYNGEE. The CDR3 has 14 residues. The V gene lost 0 bases and the J gene lost 6 bases, with 9 bases spanning the gap.

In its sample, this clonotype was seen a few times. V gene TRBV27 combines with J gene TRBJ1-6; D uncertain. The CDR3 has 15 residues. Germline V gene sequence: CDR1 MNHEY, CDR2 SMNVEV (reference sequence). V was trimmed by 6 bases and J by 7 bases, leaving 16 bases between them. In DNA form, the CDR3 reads TGTGCCAGCAGCTTACTTGCAAGGGAGAATTCACCCCTCCACTTT. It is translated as CASSLLARENSPLHF.

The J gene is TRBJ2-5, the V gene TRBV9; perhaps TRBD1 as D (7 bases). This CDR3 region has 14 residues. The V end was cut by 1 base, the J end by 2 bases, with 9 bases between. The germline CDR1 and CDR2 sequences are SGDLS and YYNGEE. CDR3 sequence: CASSVSGGQETQYF. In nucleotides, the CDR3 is TGTGCCAGCAGCGTATCAGGGGGGCAAGAGACCCAGTACTTC. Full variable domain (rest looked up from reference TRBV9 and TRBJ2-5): DSGVTQTPKHLITATGQRVTLRCSPRSGDLSVYWYQQSLDQGLQFLIQYYNGEERAKGNILERFSAQQFPDLHSELNLSSLELGDSALYFCASSVSGGQETQYFGPGTRLLVL.

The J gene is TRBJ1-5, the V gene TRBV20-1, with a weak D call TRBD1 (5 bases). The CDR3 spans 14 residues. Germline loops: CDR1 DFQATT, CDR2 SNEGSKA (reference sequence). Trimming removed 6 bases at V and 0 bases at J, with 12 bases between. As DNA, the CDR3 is TGCAGTGCACAAGGACACCCTAGCAATCAGCCCCAGCATTTT. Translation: CSAQGHPSNQPQHF.

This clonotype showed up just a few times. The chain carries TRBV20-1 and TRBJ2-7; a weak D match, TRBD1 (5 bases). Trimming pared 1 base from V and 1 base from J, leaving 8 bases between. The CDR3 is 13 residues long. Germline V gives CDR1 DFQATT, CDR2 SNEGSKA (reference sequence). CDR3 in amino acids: CSARVAGSYEQYF. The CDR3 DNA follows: TGCAGTGCTAGAGTGGCAGGGTCCTACGAGCAGTACTTC.

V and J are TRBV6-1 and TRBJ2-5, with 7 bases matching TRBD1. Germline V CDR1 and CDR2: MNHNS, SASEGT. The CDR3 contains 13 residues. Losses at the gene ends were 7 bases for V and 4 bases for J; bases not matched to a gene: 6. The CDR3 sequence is CASIRGGLETQYF. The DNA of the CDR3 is TGTGCCAGCATCCGAGGGGGCTTAGAGACCCAGTACTTC.

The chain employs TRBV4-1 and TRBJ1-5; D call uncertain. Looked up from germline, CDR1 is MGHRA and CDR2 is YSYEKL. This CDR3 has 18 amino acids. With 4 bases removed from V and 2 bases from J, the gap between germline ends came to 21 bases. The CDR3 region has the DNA TGCGCCAGCAGCCCAGAATTGGACTCCCTAGTCGGCAATCAGCCCCAGCATTTT. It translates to CASSPELDSLVGNQPQHF.

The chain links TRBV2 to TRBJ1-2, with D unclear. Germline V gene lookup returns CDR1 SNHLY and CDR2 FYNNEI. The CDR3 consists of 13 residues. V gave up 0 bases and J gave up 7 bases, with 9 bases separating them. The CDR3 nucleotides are TGTGCCAGCAGTGAAGCGCAGAGGAGTGGCTACACCTTC. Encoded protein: CASSEAQRSGYTF.

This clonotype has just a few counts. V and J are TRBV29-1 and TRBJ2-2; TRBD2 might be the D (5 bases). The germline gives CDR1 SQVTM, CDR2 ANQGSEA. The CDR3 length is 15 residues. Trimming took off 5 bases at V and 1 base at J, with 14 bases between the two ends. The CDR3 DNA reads TGCAGCGTTCGGGAAAGTGGGGTGAACACCGGGGAGCTGTTTTTT. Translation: CSVRESGVNTGELFF.